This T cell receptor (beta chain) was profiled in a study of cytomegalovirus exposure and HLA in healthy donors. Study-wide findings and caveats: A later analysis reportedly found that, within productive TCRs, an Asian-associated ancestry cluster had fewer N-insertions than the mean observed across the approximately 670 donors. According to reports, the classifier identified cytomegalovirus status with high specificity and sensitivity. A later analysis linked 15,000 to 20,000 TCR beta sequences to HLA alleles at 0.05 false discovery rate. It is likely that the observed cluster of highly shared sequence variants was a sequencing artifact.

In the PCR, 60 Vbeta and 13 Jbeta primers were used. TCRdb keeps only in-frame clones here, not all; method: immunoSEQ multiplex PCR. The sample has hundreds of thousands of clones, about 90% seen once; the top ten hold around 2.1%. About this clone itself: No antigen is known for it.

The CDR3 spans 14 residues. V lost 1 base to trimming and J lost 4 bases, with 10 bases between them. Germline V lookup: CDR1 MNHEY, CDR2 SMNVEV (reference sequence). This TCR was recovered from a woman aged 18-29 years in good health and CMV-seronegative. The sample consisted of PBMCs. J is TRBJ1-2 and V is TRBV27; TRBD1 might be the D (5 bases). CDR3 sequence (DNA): TGTGCCAGCAGTTTATACCCCGGGGGCTATGGCTACACCTTC. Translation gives CASSLYPGGYGYTF.